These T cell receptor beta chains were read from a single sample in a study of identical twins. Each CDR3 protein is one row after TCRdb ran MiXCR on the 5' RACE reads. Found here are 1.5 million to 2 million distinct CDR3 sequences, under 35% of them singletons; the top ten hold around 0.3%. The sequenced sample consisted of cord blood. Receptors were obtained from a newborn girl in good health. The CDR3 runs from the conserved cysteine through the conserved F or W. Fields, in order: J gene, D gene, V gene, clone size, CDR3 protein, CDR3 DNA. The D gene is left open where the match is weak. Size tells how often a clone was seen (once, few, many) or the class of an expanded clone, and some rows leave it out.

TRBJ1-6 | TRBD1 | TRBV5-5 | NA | CASRLPTGVNSPLHF | TGTGCCAGCAGGTTGCCGACAGGGGTAAATTCACCCCTCCACTTT
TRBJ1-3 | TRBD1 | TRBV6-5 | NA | CASSNRQGAGNTIYF | TGTGCCAGCAGTAATAGACAGGGGGCGGGAAACACCATATATTTT
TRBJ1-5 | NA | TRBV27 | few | CASSFSTGTLSNQPQHF | TGTGCCAGCAGTTTCTCCACCGGGACTCTCAGCAATCAGCCCCAGCATTTT
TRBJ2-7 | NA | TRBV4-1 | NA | CASSQEDYNEQYF | TGCGCCAGCAGCCAAGAAGATTACAATGAGCAGTACTTC
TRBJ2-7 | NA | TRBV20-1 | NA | CSARDQWAGRGYEQYF | TGCAGTGCTAGAGATCAATGGGCAGGCAGAGGCTACGAGCAGTACTTC
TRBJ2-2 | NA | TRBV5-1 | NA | CASSLDPGDAGELFF | TGCGCCAGCAGCTTGGATCCAGGGGACGCCGGGGAGCTGTTTTTT
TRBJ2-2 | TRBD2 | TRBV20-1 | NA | CSARDSGGIAGELFF | TGCAGTGCTAGAGATTCGGGGGGTATCGCCGGGGAGCTGTTTTTT
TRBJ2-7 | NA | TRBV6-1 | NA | CASREDSPYEQYF | TGTGCCAGCAGGGAAGACAGTCCCTACGAGCAGTACTTC
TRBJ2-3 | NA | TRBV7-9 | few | CASSLAGNGDTQYF | TGTGCCAGCAGCTTAGCCGGGAACGGCGATACGCAGTATTTT
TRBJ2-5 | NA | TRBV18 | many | CASSPGQIQETQYF | TGTGCCAGCTCACCTGGACAGATCCAAGAGACCCAGTACTTC
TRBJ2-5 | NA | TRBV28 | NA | CASSRLGRGNEQYF | TGTGCCAGCAGCCGCTTGGGGAGAGGCAATGAGCAGTACTTC
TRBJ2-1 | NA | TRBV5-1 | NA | CASSRGDSYEQFF | TGCGCCAGCAGCCGAGGGGACTCCTACGAGCAGTTCTTC
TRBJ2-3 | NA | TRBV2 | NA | CASISISGTDTQYF | TGTGCCAGCATATCAATCTCGGGCACAGATACGCAGTATTTT
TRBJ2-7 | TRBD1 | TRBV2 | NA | CVTRQGYEQYF | TGTGTCACCAGACAGGGCTACGAGCAGTACTTC
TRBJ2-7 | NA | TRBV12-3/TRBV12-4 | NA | CASTLQGSREQYF | TGTGCCAGCACCCTACAGGGCTCGAGAGAGCAGTACTTC
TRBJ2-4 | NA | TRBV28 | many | CASSLYERENIQYF | TGTGCCAGCAGTTTATATGAGAGGGAAAACATTCAGTACTTC
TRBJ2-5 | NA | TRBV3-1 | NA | CASSQGGRMSTETQYF | TGTGCCAGCAGCCAAGGTGGGCGCATGTCTACGGAGACCCAGTACTTC
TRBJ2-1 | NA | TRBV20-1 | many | CSARLASSYNEQFF | TGCAGTGCTAGACTAGCGAGCTCCTACAATGAGCAGTTCTTC
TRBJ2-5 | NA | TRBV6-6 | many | CASSDRLVQETQYF | TGTGCCAGCAGTGACCGACTAGTCCAAGAGACCCAGTACTTC
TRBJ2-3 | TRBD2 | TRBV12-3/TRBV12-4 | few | CASSRTSGRWGDTQYF | TGTGCCAGCAGTCGGACTAGCGGGAGGTGGGGAGATACGCAGTATTTT
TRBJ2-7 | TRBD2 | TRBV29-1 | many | CSVAGLAGASYEQYF | TGCAGCGTTGCGGGACTAGCGGGGGCCTCCTACGAGCAGTACTTC
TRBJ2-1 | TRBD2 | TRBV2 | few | CASSGGSGTRGYNEQFF | TGTGCCAGCAGTGGGGGGTCCGGGACTAGGGGGTACAATGAGCAGTTCTTC
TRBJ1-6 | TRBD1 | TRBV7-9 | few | CASSLSPRDRERSPLHF | TGTGCCAGCAGCTTATCCCCACGGGACAGGGAACGCTCACCCCTCCACTTT